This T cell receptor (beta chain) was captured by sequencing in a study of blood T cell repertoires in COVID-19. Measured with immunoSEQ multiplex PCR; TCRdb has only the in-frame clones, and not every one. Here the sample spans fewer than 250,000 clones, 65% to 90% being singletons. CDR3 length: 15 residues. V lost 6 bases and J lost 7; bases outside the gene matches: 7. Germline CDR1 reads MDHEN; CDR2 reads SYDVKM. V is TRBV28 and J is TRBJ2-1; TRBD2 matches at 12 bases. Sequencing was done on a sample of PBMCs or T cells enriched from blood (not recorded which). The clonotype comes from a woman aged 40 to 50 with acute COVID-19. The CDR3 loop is CASRRRTSGTNEQFF. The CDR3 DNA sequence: TGTGCCAGCAGGCGAAGGACTAGCGGGACAAATGAGCAGTTCTTC.